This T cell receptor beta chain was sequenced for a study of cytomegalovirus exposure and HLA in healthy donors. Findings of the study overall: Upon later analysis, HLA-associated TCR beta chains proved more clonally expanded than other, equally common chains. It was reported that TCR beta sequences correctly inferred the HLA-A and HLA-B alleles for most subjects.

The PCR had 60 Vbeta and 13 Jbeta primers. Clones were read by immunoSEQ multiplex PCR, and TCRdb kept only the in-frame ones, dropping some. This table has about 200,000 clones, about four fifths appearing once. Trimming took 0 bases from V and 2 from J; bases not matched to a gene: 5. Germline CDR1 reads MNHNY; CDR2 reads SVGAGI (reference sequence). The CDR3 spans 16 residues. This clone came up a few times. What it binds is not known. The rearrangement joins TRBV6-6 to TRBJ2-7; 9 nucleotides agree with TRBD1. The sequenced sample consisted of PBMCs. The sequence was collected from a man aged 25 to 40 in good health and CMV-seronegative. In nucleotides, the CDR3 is TGTGCCAGCAGTTACTCGATCGGACAGGGGACCTACGAGCAGTACTTC. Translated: CASSYSIGQGTYEQYF.